A single sample is the source of the 19 T cell receptor beta chains below, sequenced in a study of blood T cell repertoires in COVID-19. Repertoires were generated with immunoSEQ multiplex PCR, while TCRdb's copy carries only in-frame clones and drops some. The table records 150,000 to 200,000 clones, roughly three quarters of them present only once. Specimen: peripheral blood. Receptors were obtained from a woman aged 80 or older with COVID-19, enrolled during active disease.

This clone was recorded once. The chain combines TRBV5-1 with TRBJ2-5, with 13 bases identical to TRBD2. V trimming: 4 bases; J trimming: 5 bases; junction bases outside the gene matches: 2. Germline V gene lookup returns CDR1 SGHRS and CDR2 YFSETQ. The CDR3 covers 14 residues. CDR3 coding DNA: TGCGCCAGCAGCACGGGACTAGCGGGGGAGACCCAGTACTTC. It yields the protein CASSTGLAGETQYF.

The gene calls are TRBV4-3 and TRBJ2-1, with D hard to call. The CDR3 spans 13 residues. In germline, CDR1 is LGHNA, CDR2 YSLEER. Trimming took off 0 bases at V and 6 bases at J, with 6 bases between the two ends. CDR3 protein: CASSQDHSNEQFF. The CDR3 coding sequence is TGCGCCAGCAGCCAAGACCACAGCAATGAGCAGTTCTTC.

V gene TRBV12-5 combines with J gene TRBJ2-2, with 12 bases fitting TRBD2. Germline loops: CDR1 LGHNT, CDR2 FRNRAP. With V trimmed by 1 base and J by 3 bases, 6 bases remained unmatched. The CDR3 is 18 residues long. The CDR3 here is CASGLGAGLAGDTGELFF. As DNA, the CDR3 is TGTGCTAGTGGTTTGGGTGCGGGACTAGCGGGCGACACCGGGGAGCTGTTTTTT.

This sequence joins TRBV29-1 and TRBJ1-2; 7 positions match TRBD1. V trimming: 7 bases; J trimming: 8 bases; junction bases outside the gene matches: 10. The CDR3 extends over 12 amino acids. CDR1 is SQVTM and CDR2 is ANQGSEA in the germline V gene. The CDR3 DNA is TGCAGCGCCGCGACAGGGCTACCCGGCTACACCTTC. As protein: CSAATGLPGYTF.

The V call is TRBV19, the J call TRBJ2-7; no firm D call. Per the germline V gene, CDR1 is LNHDA and CDR2 is SQIVND (reference sequence). The CDR3 covers 13 residues. V was cut by 5 bases and J by 0 bases, with 8 bases left in between. For the CDR3, the DNA is TGTGCCAGTAGTTTACGGGTCTCCTACGAGCAGTACTTC. Translating gives CASSLRVSYEQYF.

The chain recombines TRBV4-1 with TRBJ2-7, with D possibly TRBD2 on 5 matching bases. The length of the CDR3 is 16 residues. V dropped 2 bases and J dropped 5 bases, with 19 bases sitting between them. The V gene's germline CDR1 is MGHRA and CDR2 YSYEKL. The CDR3 DNA reads TGCGCCAGCAGCCAAAGGAGGACCCAGTTTATGGACGAGCAGTACTTC. Its protein is CASSQRRTQFMDEQYF.

This clone showed up just once. This sequence joins TRBV11-2 and TRBJ1-1; D remains unclear. This CDR3 is built from 13 residues. The germline V gene encodes CDR1 SGHAT and CDR2 FQNNGV. V lost 0 bases, J lost 3 bases, and 5 bases lay in between. Here the CDR3 DNA reads TGTGCCAGCAGCTTAGAGCCAGACACTGAAGCTTTCTTT. Encoded protein: CASSLEPDTEAFF. The full variable domain, rest sourced from reference TRBV11-2 and TRBJ1-1, is EAGVAQSPRYKIIEKRQSVAFWCNPISGHATLYWYQQILGQGPKLLIQFQNNGVVDDSQLPKDRFSAERLKGVDSTLKIQPAKLEDSAVYLCASSLEPDTEAFFGQGTRLTVV.

This rearrangement joins TRBV24-1 to TRBJ2-3, with 9 nucleotides matching TRBD1. Germline loops: CDR1 KGHDR, CDR2 SFDVKD. CDR3 length: 15 residues. Trimming removed 1 base from V and 5 bases from J; junction bases left unmatched: 3. CDR3 DNA sequence: TGTGCCACCAGTGATTTACAGGGGGCTGGAGATACGCAGTATTTT. Its protein product is CATSDLQGAGDTQYF.

As regards this clone: At the DNA level, this CDR3 is encoded by other sequences in the same sample as well. The rearrangement uses TRBV3-1 (or the pseudogene TRBV3-2) and TRBJ2-2; 8 nucleotides align to TRBD2. The ends lost 1 base at V and 5 bases at J; junction bases unmatched: 3. Germline V gene data show CDR1 as LGHDT and CDR2 as YNNKEL (reference sequence). The CDR3 has 15 amino acids. DNA of the CDR3: TGTGCCAGCAGCCAAGCGGGGGGGCGGACCGGGGAGCTGTTTTTT. This encodes CASSQAGGRTGELFF.

This clone was seen only once. V and J are TRBV21-1 and TRBJ2-5; TRBD2, the D gene given by the table, was not confirmed from the DNA. TRBV21-1 is designated a pseudogene. The CDR3 covers 15 residues. The CDR3 DNA is TGTGCCAGCAGCAAAGACGGGGGGAGGGGAGAGACCCAGTACTTC. This sequence encodes CASSKDGGRGETQYF.

V usage is TRBV6-2 or TRBV6-3 and J usage is TRBJ2-7; perhaps TRBD1 as D (6 bases). The germline V and J ends were trimmed by 3 bases and 4 bases, with 19 bases remaining between them. CDR1 and CDR2 (germline): MNHEY, SVGEGT. The CDR3 contains 16 residues. The CDR3 DNA sequence: TGTGCCAGCAGTTATCCCGACAGGATTGGGGGATACGAGCAGTACTTC. This translates into CASSYPDRIGGYEQYF.

This clone has more than one count but fewer than ten. The V and J genes are TRBV24-1 and TRBJ2-7, with TRBD1 as a possible D gene (6 bases). From germline, CDR1 is KGHDR and CDR2 SFDVKD. CDR3 length equals 13 residues. Trimming pared 4 bases from V and 3 bases from J, leaving 9 bases between. The CDR3 region is CATSEQGNYEQYF. The CDR3 DNA follows: TGTGCCACCAGTGAACAGGGAAACTACGAGCAGTACTTC.

The chain links TRBV3-1 (or the pseudogene TRBV3-2) to TRBJ2-3; 13 bases are a match to TRBD2. CDR3 length equals 16 residues. Germline V gene sequence: CDR1 LGHDT, CDR2 YNNKEL (reference sequence). V lost 4 bases, J lost 5 bases, and 6 bases stayed unmatched. CDR3 loop: CASSPTLAGGQDTQYF. The DNA for the CDR3 is TGTGCCAGCAGCCCCACACTAGCGGGGGGGCAAGATACGCAGTATTTT.

The chain employs TRBV6-6 and TRBJ1-6; weak D call: TRBD1 (5 bases). Germline V gene lookup returns CDR1 MNHNY and CDR2 SVGAGI (reference sequence). There are 14 residues in the CDR3. V was trimmed by 2 bases and J by 8 bases, leaving 10 bases between them. CDR3 bases: TGTGCCAGCAGTTACGAGACAGCCCATTCACCCCTCCACTTT. Protein: CASSYETAHSPLHF.

The CDR3 nucleotides are TGTGCCAGCAGCGCCTCCGGGACTACTGGAGATACGCAGTATTTT. This codes for CASSASGTTGDTQYF. The chain uses TRBV9 and TRBJ2-3, with 7 bases identical to TRBD2. The V segment lost 3 bases and the J segment 5 bases; nucleotides outside the gene matches: 9. From germline, CDR1 is SGDLS and CDR2 YYNGEE. The CDR3 has 15 amino acids.

This chain connects TRBV3-1 (or the pseudogene TRBV3-2) to TRBJ2-5, with 9 positions matching TRBD2. This CDR3 is built from 15 residues. CDR1 is LGHDT and CDR2 is YNNKEL in the germline V gene (reference sequence). Unmatched junction bases numbered 7, after V lost 3 bases and J lost 5 bases. The CDR3 loop is CASSQVAGVRETQYF. The CDR3 DNA follows: TGTGCCAGCAGCCAGGTAGCGGGAGTCAGGGAGACCCAGTACTTC.

The chain combines TRBV3-1 (or the pseudogene TRBV3-2) with TRBJ2-2, with no clear D. The CDR3 covers 15 residues. V lost 4 bases, J lost 2 bases, and 11 bases lay in between. Per the germline V gene, CDR1 is LGHDT and CDR2 is YNNKEL (reference sequence). The CDR3 nucleotides read TGTGCCAGCAGCCCCCGTGAGGATAACACCGGGGAGCTGTTTTTT. As protein: CASSPREDNTGELFF.

The rearrangement links TRBV5-4 to TRBJ2-2; perhaps TRBD2 as D (6 bases). This CDR3 region has 16 residues. The germline V gene has CDR1 SGHNT and CDR2 YYREEE (reference sequence). With 0 bases removed from V and 8 bases from J, the gap between germline ends came to 17 bases. The CDR3 nucleotides read TGTGCCAGCAGCTTGGCCGAATTAGCGGTTGCGGGGGAGCTGTTTTTT. Translating it yields CASSLAELAVAGELFF.

The CDR3 loop is CASNRDRESGYTF. CDR3 sequence (DNA): TGCGCCAGTAACCGGGACAGGGAATCTGGCTACACCTTC. The chain is built from TRBV5-1 and TRBJ1-2, with 9 bases matching TRBD1. This CDR3 region has 13 residues. Per germline, CDR1 SGHRS and CDR2 YFSETQ. Trimming took 8 bases from V and 7 from J; bases not matched to a gene: 9.